This passage covers 14 T cell receptor beta chains from one sample sequenced in a study of T cell responses to AZD1222 COVID-19 vaccine. The repertoire was sequenced with immunoSEQ multiplex PCR; TCRdb's copy has only in-frame clones and lacks some. The sample records under 200,000 clones, around 87% being singletons. Material: peripheral blood, obtained on day 0 of MenACWY control vaccination. Every receptor here comes from an adult in good health.

The CDR3 DNA is TGTGCCAGCAGCAAAGGGAAAGGGGGTTATGGCTACACCTTC. Translated, it gives CASSKGKGGYGYTF. The chain combines TRBV21-1 with TRBJ1-2; the table's D call of TRBD1 was not tested on the DNA. TRBV21-1 is labeled a pseudogene. The length of the CDR3 is 14 residues.

The chain uses TRBV11-2 and TRBJ2-1; either TRBD1 or TRBD2 may fit D (5 bases each). The V end lost 1 base, the J end lost 4 bases, and 11 bases lay between the germline ends. This CDR3 has 15 amino acids. From germline, CDR1 is SGHAT and CDR2 FQNNGV. The CDR3 DNA is TGTGCCAGCAGCTTAGTAACGGGGCCTTACAATGAGCAGTTCTTC. It specifies CASSLVTGPYNEQFF.

J is TRBJ2-7 and V is TRBV7-2, with 10 nucleotides matching TRBD2. CDR3 size: 16 residues. The junction had 7 bases not matched to a gene; V was cut back by 5 bases and J by 0 bases. Germline-derived CDR1 and CDR2 are SGHTA and FQGNSA. In DNA, the CDR3 is TGTGCCAGCAGCCCCGCTAGCGGGAGAAGCTCCTACGAGCAGTACTTC. It translates to CASSPASGRSSYEQYF.

The CDR3 is CASSKAPRGPYEQYF. In DNA, the CDR3 is TGTGCCAGCAGCAAAGCACCAAGGGGACCTTACGAGCAGTACTTC. The chain joins TRBV21-1 to TRBJ2-7. TRBV21-1 represents a pseudogene. There are 15 residues in the CDR3.

This clone was counted between two and nine times. The chain carries TRBV2 and TRBJ1-6; possible D gene TRBD1, 6 bases. The CDR3 has 15 amino acids. The germline CDR1 and CDR2 sequences are SNHLY and FYNNEI. V lost 1 base and J 2 bases, leaving 6 bases between the germline ends. CDR3 in DNA: TGTGCCAGCAGTGAAGACAGGGCCTATAATTCACCCCTCCACTTT. This gives the protein CASSEDRAYNSPLHF.

This chain connects TRBV18 to TRBJ1-2, with a weak D call TRBD1 (6 bases). Trimming stripped 5 bases from V and 3 bases from J, with 13 bases between. The CDR3 runs 14 residues. Germline V CDR1 and CDR2: KGHSH, LQKENI. This CDR3 is CASSRGAQDYGYTF. CDR3 bases: TGTGCCAGCTCAAGGGGGGCGCAGGACTATGGCTACACCTTC.

As DNA, the CDR3 is TGTGCCACCCTCGCAGGGGACTCCTACAATGAGCAGTTCTTC. The encoded protein is CATLAGDSYNEQFF. The chain carries TRBV18 and TRBJ2-1; weak D call: TRBD1 (6 bases). V gave up 10 bases and J gave up 0 bases, with 13 bases separating them. Per germline, CDR1 KGHSH and CDR2 LQKENI. The CDR3 runs 14 residues.

This sequence joins TRBV3-1 (or the pseudogene TRBV3-2) and TRBJ2-7; D not resolved. Germline CDR1 reads LGHDT; CDR2 reads YNNKEL (reference sequence). Trimming removed 0 bases at V and 3 bases at J, with 9 bases between. The CDR3 has 14 amino acids. The CDR3 DNA reads as TGTGCCAGCAGCCAAGATTGGGTAAACTACGAGCAGTACTTC. It translates to CASSQDWVNYEQYF.

A single count supports this clone. CDR3 in amino acids: CASSPGQGTIAGYTF. The CDR3 DNA reads as TGTGCCAGCAGCCCGGGACAGGGGACGATTGCTGGCTACACCTTC. The chain links TRBV11-2 to TRBJ1-2; TRBD1 aligns across 10 bases. The CDR3 totals 15 residues. Germline V gene lookup returns CDR1 SGHAT and CDR2 FQNNGV. Losses at the gene ends were 5 bases for V and 7 bases for J; bases not matched to a gene: 10.

The V gene is TRBV12-5, the J gene TRBJ2-1; D may be TRBD2 (5 bases). Germline assignment: CDR1 LGHNT and CDR2 FRNRAP. Trimming stripped 1 base from V and 2 bases from J, with 9 bases between. The length of the CDR3 is 15 residues. DNA for the CDR3: TGTGCTAGTGGTTTGGGAGGGCCCCCCTACAATGAGCAGTTCTTC. It encodes CASGLGGPPYNEQFF. The full variable domain, in which reference TRBV12-5 and TRBJ2-1 provide the parts outside the CDR3, is DARVTQTPRHKVTEMGQEVTMRCQPILGHNTVFWYRQTMMQGLELLAYFRNRAPLDDSGMPKDRFSAEMPDATLATLKIQPSEPRDSAVYFCASGLGGPPYNEQFFGPGTRLTVL.

V is TRBV6-6 and J is TRBJ1-1, with D possibly matching TRBD1 (6 bases). V lost 8 bases to trimming and J lost 14 bases, with 30 bases between them. Looked up from germline, CDR1 is MNHNY and CDR2 is SVGAGI (reference sequence). This CDR3 contains 15 residues. The CDR3 sequence is CASGTLDGTPTECFF. CDR3 nucleotide sequence: TGTGCCAGCGGAACTTTAGACGGGACACCGACGGAGTGCTTCTTT.

This chain connects TRBV10-1 to TRBJ2-1; 10 bases match TRBD2. Germline CDR1 WNHNN, CDR2 SYGVQD (reference sequence). This CDR3 comprises 16 residues. J was trimmed by 4 bases and V by 3 bases; bases with no gene match: 6. DNA for the CDR3: TGCGCCAGCAGTGACGAGCGGGAGGGCCAGTACAATGAGCAGTTCTTC. Its translation is CASSDEREGQYNEQFF.

This chain joins TRBV2 and TRBJ1-1; no clear D. There are 12 residues in the CDR3. Between the trimmed V and J ends, which lost 6 bases and 4 bases, there was a span of 9 bases. The germline gives CDR1 SNHLY, CDR2 FYNNEI. The CDR3 region is CASSPQGTEAFF. For the CDR3, the DNA is TGTGCCAGCAGCCCCCAAGGCACTGAAGCTTTCTTT.

The chain uses TRBV5-8 and TRBJ2-1; TRBD2 agrees at 11 bases. Losses at the gene ends were 5 bases for V and 2 bases for J; bases not matched to a gene: 9. CDR3 length: 17 residues. Germline CDR1 and CDR2: SGHTS and YDEGEE. The CDR3 loop is CASSPTGTSGTYNEQFF. For the CDR3, the DNA is TGTGCCAGCAGTCCGACCGGGACTAGCGGCACCTACAATGAGCAGTTCTTC.